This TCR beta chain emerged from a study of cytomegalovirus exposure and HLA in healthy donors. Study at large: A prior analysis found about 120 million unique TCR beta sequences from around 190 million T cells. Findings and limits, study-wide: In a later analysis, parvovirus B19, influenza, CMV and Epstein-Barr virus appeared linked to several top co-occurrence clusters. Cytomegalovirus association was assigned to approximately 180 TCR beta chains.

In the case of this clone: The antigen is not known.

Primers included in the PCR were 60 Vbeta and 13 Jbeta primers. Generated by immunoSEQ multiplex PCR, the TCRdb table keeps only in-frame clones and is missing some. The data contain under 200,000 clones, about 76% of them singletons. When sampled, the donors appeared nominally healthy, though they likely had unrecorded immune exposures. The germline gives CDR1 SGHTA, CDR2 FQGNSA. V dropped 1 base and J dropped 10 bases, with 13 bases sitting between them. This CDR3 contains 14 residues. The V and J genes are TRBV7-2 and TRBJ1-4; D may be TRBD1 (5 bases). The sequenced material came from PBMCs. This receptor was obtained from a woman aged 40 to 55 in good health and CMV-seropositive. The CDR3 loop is CASSLEAGLAKLFF. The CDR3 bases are TGTGCCAGCAGCTTAGAGGCAGGGCTGGCAAAACTGTTTTTT. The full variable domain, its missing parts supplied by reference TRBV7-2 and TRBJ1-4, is GAGVSQSPSNKVTEKGKDVELRCDPISGHTALYWYRQSLGQGLEFLIYFQGNSAPDKSGLPSDRFSAERTGGSVSTLTIQRTQQEDSAVYLCASSLEAGLAKLFFGSGTQLSVL.